This passage covers 2 T cell receptor beta chains from one sample sequenced in a study of shared clonotypes between healthy human individuals. Sequencing used immunoSEQ multiplex PCR; TCRdb keeps in-frame clones, though not all of them. Of millions of clones listed, about 92% are singletons. Naive CD8 cells comprised CD45RO-negative, CCR7-positively selected cells, excluding terminally differentiated effector memory CD45RA+ cells. Material: naive CD8+ T cells from PBMCs. The receptors shown here come from a man aged 18 to 30 in good health. Some clones in this sample may be carry-over from other donors' samples.

The chain has TRBV25-1 and TRBJ2-1; D remains ambiguous. Looked up from germline, CDR1 is MGHDK and CDR2 is SYGVNS. The germline V and J ends were trimmed by 5 bases and 1 base, with 12 bases remaining between them. The CDR3 runs 15 residues. The CDR3 protein is CASSRLAHSYNEQFF. CDR3 bases: TGTGCCAGCAGTCGGTTAGCCCATTCCTACAATGAGCAGTTCTTC.

The CDR3 region has the DNA TGTGCCACCAGCAGAGACTCGCGCGAGCAGTACTTC. Encoded protein: CATSRDSREQYF. The chain combines TRBV15 with TRBJ2-7, with D uncertain. In germline, CDR1 is LNHNV, CDR2 YYDKDF (reference sequence). CDR3 length: 12 amino acids. Trimming left V 0 bases short and J 6 bases short, with 6 bases between. Filled out from reference TRBV15 and TRBJ2-7, the complete variable domain reads DAMVIQNPRYQVTQFGKPVTLSCSQTLNHNVMYWYQQKSSQAPKLLFHYYDKDFNNEADTPDNFQSRRPNTSFCFLDIRSPGLGDTAMYLCATSRDSREQYFGPGTRLTVT.